Listed here are 24 T cell receptor beta chains from one sample, sequenced in a study of T-cell reconstitution after alpha-beta-depleted transplantation in children. Unique molecular identifiers tagged the TCRbeta library. TCRdb reanalysed the PCR reads using MiXCR and keeps one entry per CDR3 protein. The sample has 550,000 to 800,000 distinct CDR3 sequences; 10% to 15% are singletons. This specimen was PBMCs, taken before TCRalphabeta/CD19-depleted stem cell transplant. Every receptor here comes from a girl aged 2 to 10 with congenital amegakaryocytic thrombocytopenia, due to receive a stem cell transplant.

The V call is TRBV11-2, the J call TRBJ2-3, with 13 positions matching TRBD2. Germline V CDR1 and CDR2: SGHAT, FQNNGV. The CDR3 loop spans 16 amino acids. Unmatched junction bases numbered 6, after V lost 5 bases and J lost 4 bases. CDR3 in DNA: TGTGCCAGCAGCCAACGGACTAGCGGGGGCTCAGATACGCAGTATTTT. Its protein is CASSQRTSGGSDTQYF.

This clonotype was seen ten or more times. V and J are TRBV10-3 and TRBJ1-1, with unresolved D. The CDR3 length is 14 residues. The germline CDR1 and CDR2 sequences are ENHRY and SYGVKD. V lost 10 bases to trimming and J lost 5 bases, with 20 bases between them. For the CDR3, the DNA is TGTGCCACCCAAAGTTCGCCGGCGAGGACTGAAGCTTTCTTT. Residues: CATQSSPARTEAFF.

This clonotype occurred a few times. The chain recombines TRBV15 with TRBJ2-6; D is unresolved. Trimming left V 1 base short and J 0 bases short, with 4 bases between. Germline assignment: CDR1 LNHNV and CDR2 YYDKDF (reference sequence). The CDR3 consists of 15 residues. The CDR3 bases are TGTGCCACCAGCAGAGGGAACTCTGGGGCCAACGTCCTGACTTTC. This sequence encodes CATSRGNSGANVLTF.

The V and J genes are TRBV12-3 or TRBV12-4 and TRBJ1-4; D remains ambiguous. V was shortened by 7 bases and J by 5 bases, with 11 bases between the two germline ends. The CDR3 extends over 13 amino acids. The CDR3 DNA reads as TGTGCCAGCACCATGGACCAGAATGAAAAACTGTTTTTT. Translation: CASTMDQNEKLFF.

This sequence joins TRBV9 and TRBJ2-2; the D is unclear. In germline, CDR1 is SGDLS, CDR2 YYNGEE. CDR3 size: 14 residues. Trimming pared 1 base from V and 6 bases from J, leaving 10 bases between. CDR3 nucleotide sequence: TGTGCCAGCAGCGTAATGGGCAATTCCGGGGAGCTGTTTTTT. It specifies CASSVMGNSGELFF.

The chain combines TRBV20-1 with TRBJ2-3, with 11 bases fitting TRBD2. Germline assignment: CDR1 DFQATT and CDR2 SNEGSKA (reference sequence). The ends lost 5 bases at V and 7 bases at J; junction bases unmatched: 8. The CDR3 contains 14 residues. This CDR3 is CSAVLAGGVNTQYF. The CDR3, as DNA: TGCAGTGCTGTTCTAGCGGGAGGTGTTAATACGCAGTATTTT.

This clonotype has ten or more counts. This chain connects TRBV7-9 to TRBJ2-3; possibly TRBD1 for D (5 bases). The CDR3 is 12 amino acids. V lost 6 bases and J 7 bases, leaving 11 bases between the germline ends. Germline V gene sequence: CDR1 SEHNR, CDR2 FQNEAQ (reference sequence). This CDR3 reads CASRDRQNTQYF. The CDR3 region has the DNA TGTGCCAGCAGAGACCGACAGAATACGCAGTATTTT.

This clonotype was recorded many times. CDR3 residues: CASSYSRGPSYEQYF. CDR3 bases: TGTGCCAGCAGTTACTCACGCGGGCCCTCCTACGAGCAGTACTTC. The chain links TRBV6-5 to TRBJ2-7; weak D call: TRBD2 (5 bases). The CDR3 contains 15 residues. The V gene's germline CDR1 is MNHEY and CDR2 SVGAGI. Trimming stripped 0 bases from V and 0 bases from J, with 9 bases between.

In its sample, this clonotype was seen many times. V gene TRBV5-1 combines with J gene TRBJ2-1, with D possibly matching TRBD1 (6 bases). Germline lookup yields CDR1 SGHRS and CDR2 YFSETQ. V was trimmed by 4 bases and J by 10 bases, leaving 12 bases between them. The CDR3 loop spans 12 amino acids. The DNA of the CDR3 is TGCGCCAGCAGCCTCGGGACACCCGAGCAGTTCTTC. This encodes CASSLGTPEQFF.

The rearrangement links TRBV20-1 to TRBJ1-2; D is ambiguous. The length of the CDR3 is 13 residues. V was cut by 6 bases and J by 2 bases, with 13 bases left in between. In germline, CDR1 is DFQATT, CDR2 SNEGSKA (reference sequence). The CDR3 DNA follows: TGCAGTGCCACGGTCCCGTCCAACTATGGCTACACCTTC. Its translation is CSATVPSNYGYTF.

This clonotype came up a few times. The rearrangement links TRBV7-2 to TRBJ2-7; TRBD1 matches at 9 bases. The CDR3 sequence is 14 residues long. J lost 7 bases, V lost 3 bases, and 7 bases had no gene match. Germline V gene sequence: CDR1 SGHTA, CDR2 FQGNSA. The CDR3 loop reads CASSFTGGDREQYF. In DNA form, the CDR3 reads TGTGCCAGCAGCTTCACAGGGGGCGATAGGGAGCAGTACTTC.

Only a few counts were recorded for this clonotype. This chain links TRBV7-9 with TRBJ2-4, with D unclear. Germline-derived CDR1 and CDR2 are SEHNR and FQNEAQ (reference sequence). V lost 1 base, J lost 7 bases, and 5 bases lay in between. The CDR3 is made up of 12 amino acids. For the CDR3, the DNA is TGTGCCAGCAGCTTAGGTGTGAACATTCAGTACTTC. Amino acids: CASSLGVNIQYF.

Concerning this clonotype itself: A read error is possible here, since a much larger clone lies one base away. The rearrangement uses TRBV6-5 and TRBJ2-3, with D possibly being TRBD2 (7 bases). V lost 3 bases to trimming and J lost 0 bases, with 10 bases between them. There are 15 residues in the CDR3. Germline CDR1 MNHEY, CDR2 SVGAGI. This CDR3 reads CASSYRGASTDTQYF. The CDR3 DNA reads TGTGCCAGCAGTTATCGGGGGGCAAGCACAGATACGCAGTATTTT.

This clonotype was seen at least ten times. The chain carries TRBV12-3 or TRBV12-4 and TRBJ2-1; TRBD2 aligns across 7 bases. This CDR3 has 15 residues. After removal of 6 bases from V and 9 bases from J, the junction contained 14 bases not matched to a gene. The chain's CDR3 is CASRPAGTNGGEQFF. DNA for the CDR3: TGTGCCAGCAGGCCAGCGGGGACCAACGGGGGTGAGCAGTTCTTC.

Only a few counts were recorded for this clonotype. The chain couples TRBV14 to TRBJ2-5; 13 nucleotides line up with TRBD2. V was clipped by 0 bases and J by 4 bases; unmatched bases: 5. Germline V gene sequence: CDR1 SGHDN, CDR2 FVKESK. The CDR3 sequence is 17 residues long. In DNA form, the CDR3 reads TGTGCCAGCAGCCAAGATCGGACTAGCGGGAGTAGAGAGACCCAGTACTTC. The encoded protein is CASSQDRTSGSRETQYF.

This clonotype was counted many times. This sequence joins TRBV27 and TRBJ1-1; D is undetermined. V was shortened by 5 bases and J by 4 bases, with 14 bases between the two germline ends. CDR3 length equals 14 residues. Germline V gene sequence: CDR1 MNHEY, CDR2 SMNVEV (reference sequence). CDR3 DNA sequence: TGTGCCAGCAGTCCCATGGGCAGTCGCACTGAAGCTTTCTTT. It translates to CASSPMGSRTEAFF.

Ten or more counts support this clonotype. The chain carries TRBV28 and TRBJ1-2; D gene unclear. The CDR3 is 9 residues long. The germline V and J ends were trimmed by 4 bases and 13 bases, with 7 bases remaining between them. Germline V CDR1 and CDR2: MDHEN, SYDVKM. The CDR3 region has the DNA TGTGCCAGCAGTTCGACCTTCACCTTC. Protein product: CASSSTFTF.

This clonotype has at least ten counts. The chain carries TRBV5-6 and TRBJ2-1; tentative D call: TRBD2 (5 bases). The germline V gene encodes CDR1 SGHDT and CDR2 YYEEEE. Trimming stripped 2 bases from V and 5 bases from J, with 14 bases between. CDR3 length: 15 residues. CDR3 nucleotides: TGTGCCAGCAGCTTTGGAGCTAGCCTTCACAATGAGCAGTTCTTC. Its translation is CASSFGASLHNEQFF.

The rearrangement uses TRBV11-3 and TRBJ1-1; 10 bases align to TRBD1. V shed 3 bases and J 5 bases; nucleotides not matched to a gene: 9. The V gene's germline CDR1 is SGHNT and CDR2 YENEEA. The CDR3 runs to 16 residues. The CDR3 nucleotides are TGTGCCAGCAGCTTCACAACCGGGACAGGGGAGACTGAAGCTTTCTTT. This codes for CASSFTTGTGETEAFF.

The chain carries TRBV7-6 and TRBJ2-3; TRBD1 aligns across 7 bases. The ends lost 1 base at V and 4 bases at J; junction bases unmatched: 5. The germline gives CDR1 SGHVS, CDR2 FNYEAQ. This CDR3 spans 15 amino acids. In DNA form, the CDR3 reads TGTGCCAGCAGCTTAGAGGCCACAGGGGCAGATACGCAGTATTTT. It is translated as CASSLEATGADTQYF.

This clonotype appeared a few times. The rearrangement links TRBV29-1 to TRBJ2-2; maybe TRBD2 (6 bases). This CDR3 is built from 15 residues. CDR1 is SQVTM and CDR2 is ANQGSEA in the germline V gene. V was trimmed by 2 bases and J by 1 base, leaving 11 bases between them. The CDR3 sequence is CSVEIWRENTGELFF. The CDR3 DNA follows: TGCAGCGTTGAAATTTGGCGGGAGAACACCGGGGAGCTGTTTTTT.

This clonotype has only a few counts. The rearrangement uses TRBV18 and TRBJ2-7; perhaps TRBD2 as D (6 bases). In germline, CDR1 is KGHSH, CDR2 LQKENI. With 2 bases removed from V and 2 bases from J, the gap between germline ends came to 13 bases. The CDR3 is made up of 15 amino acids. In DNA, the CDR3 is TGTGCCAGCTCACCATTGGGAGGAAAAGCCTACGAGCAGTACTTC. It specifies CASSPLGGKAYEQYF.

V is TRBV12-3 or TRBV12-4 and J is TRBJ2-5; 7 bases match TRBD1. The CDR3 contains 15 residues. V lost 8 bases, J lost 3 bases, and 12 bases stayed unmatched. This chain's CDR3 is CASALPGQLKETQYF. In DNA, the CDR3 is TGTGCCAGCGCCCTACCGGGACAGTTAAAAGAGACCCAGTACTTC.

Concerning this clonotype: A junction end diverges from the germline sequence, so it may reflect a read error. The chain joins TRBV5-1 to TRBJ2-2; D could derive from TRBD1 or TRBD2 (5 bases each). The CDR3 length is 14 residues. Per the germline V gene, CDR1 is SGHRS and CDR2 is YFSETQ. The CDR3 loop is CASSPEGVTWELFF. The DNA of the CDR3 is TGCGCCAGCAGCCCCGAAGGGGTCACCTGGGAGCTATTTTTT.